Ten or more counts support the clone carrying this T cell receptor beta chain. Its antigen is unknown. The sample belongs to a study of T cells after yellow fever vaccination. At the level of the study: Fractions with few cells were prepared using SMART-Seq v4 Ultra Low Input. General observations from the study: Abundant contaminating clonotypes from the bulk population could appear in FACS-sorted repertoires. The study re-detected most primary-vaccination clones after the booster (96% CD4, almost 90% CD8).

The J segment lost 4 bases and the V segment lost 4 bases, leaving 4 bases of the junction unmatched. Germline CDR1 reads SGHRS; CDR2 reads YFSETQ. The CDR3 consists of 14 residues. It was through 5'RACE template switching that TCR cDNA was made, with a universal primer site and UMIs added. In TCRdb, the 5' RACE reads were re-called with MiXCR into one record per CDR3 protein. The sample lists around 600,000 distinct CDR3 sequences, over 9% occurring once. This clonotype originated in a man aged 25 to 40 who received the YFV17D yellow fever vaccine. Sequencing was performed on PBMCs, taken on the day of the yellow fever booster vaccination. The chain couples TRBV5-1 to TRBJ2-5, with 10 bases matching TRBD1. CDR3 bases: TGCGCCAGCAGCACCGGACAGGGGGGAGAGACCCAGTACTTC. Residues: CASSTGQGGETQYF.